Below are 8 T cell receptor beta chains sequenced from a single sample in a study of blood T cell repertoires in COVID-19. Clones were sequenced by immunoSEQ multiplex PCR, and TCRdb holds only the in-frame ones, with some missing. This repertoire shows a few hundred thousand clones, approximately 85% found once; its top ten account for 4% to 4.5%. The sequencing sample was made of PBMCs or T cells enriched from blood (not recorded which). The source of these receptors is a woman between 25 and 40 years old who had recovered from COVID-19.

The rearrangement joins TRBV25-1 to TRBJ1-4, with D perhaps TRBD1 (5 bases). This CDR3 has 18 amino acids. The ends were cut back, 5 bases at V and 7 bases at J, with 26 bases in the middle. Germline lookup yields CDR1 MGHDK and CDR2 SYGVNS. CDR3 sequence reads: CASSNNRFPTAVPEKLFF. For the CDR3, the DNA is TGTGCCAGCAGTAATAACCGATTCCCGACAGCCGTTCCTGAAAAACTGTTTTTT.

This rearrangement joins TRBV7-9 to TRBJ1-2; D may be TRBD1 (5 bases). Trimming removed 3 bases from V and 3 bases from J, with 8 bases in between. The germline V gene has CDR1 SEHNR and CDR2 FQNEAQ (reference sequence). The CDR3 loop spans 13 amino acids. In nucleotides, the CDR3 is TGTGCCAGCAGCTTCGCGGGGGACTATGGCTACACCTTC. Amino acid sequence: CASSFAGDYGYTF.

The gene calls are TRBV28 and TRBJ2-5; TRBD1 matches 10 bases. Germline CDR1 is MDHEN and CDR2 is SYDVKM. The trim removed 4 bases at V and 10 bases at J, leaving 9 bases unmatched. The length of the CDR3 is 14 residues. CDR3 nucleotide sequence: TGTGCCAGCAGTTCCGGGACAGGGGCCCTGGGCCAGTACTTC. Amino acid sequence: CASSSGTGALGQYF.

This sequence joins TRBV7-9 and TRBJ1-1; the match to TRBD1 covers 9 bases. Germline loops: CDR1 SEHNR, CDR2 FQNEAQ (reference sequence). CDR3 length: 14 residues. The ends lost 5 bases at V and 1 base at J; junction bases unmatched: 2. The CDR3 DNA is TGTGCCAGCAGCCTGGACAGGGGGAACACTGAAGCTTTCTTT. This codes for CASSLDRGNTEAFF.

A remark on this clone: The germline gene is not matched at one end of the junction; a read error may be the cause. V usage is TRBV2 and J usage is TRBJ1-6; 7 bases are a match to TRBD1. The CDR3 totals 15 residues. From germline, CDR1 is SNHLY and CDR2 FYNNEI. CDR3 bases: TGTGCCAGCAGGGAAGCAACAGGGGCTAATTCACCCCTCCACTTT. Translating gives CASREATGANSPLHF.

This chain uses TRBV19 with TRBJ2-1; TRBD1 agrees at 7 bases. The V gene's germline CDR1 is LNHDA and CDR2 SQIVND (reference sequence). J was trimmed by 0 bases and V by 6 bases; bases with no gene match: 11. This CDR3 comprises 17 residues. The CDR3 coding sequence is TGTGCCAGTAGCCTACGCAGCAACAGGGGCTCCTACAATGAGCAGTTCTTC. Translated, it gives CASSLRSNRGSYNEQFF.

The V gene is TRBV28, the J gene TRBJ2-1, with TRBD2 matching 11 bases. The CDR3 has 15 amino acids. V lost 3 bases and J lost 4; bases outside the gene matches: 2. Looked up from germline, CDR1 is MDHEN and CDR2 is SYDVKM. CDR3 in amino acids: CASSFRTSGYNEQFF. The CDR3 DNA is TGTGCCAGCAGTTTCCGGACTAGCGGGTACAATGAGCAGTTCTTC.

The chain joins TRBV4-1 to TRBJ2-3; possibly TRBD2 for D (6 bases). Germline lookup yields CDR1 MGHRA and CDR2 YSYEKL. The CDR3 is 21 amino acids. V was pared by 0 bases and J by 2 bases, with 27 bases between. Here the CDR3 reads CASSQDRRRALYRSTTDTQYF. DNA for the CDR3: TGCGCCAGCAGCCAAGATCGCCGGAGGGCCTTGTATCGCTCTACCACAGATACGCAGTATTTT.